The 21 T cell receptor beta chains given below trace back to one sample, sequenced in a study of T cell changes during pregnancy in multiple sclerosis. Repertoires were generated with immunoSEQ multiplex PCR, while TCRdb's copy carries only in-frame clones and drops some. The sample yields 14,000 to 15,000 clones, around 86% seen once. The source was CD8+ T cells from peripheral blood mononuclear cells, collected in the first trimester of pregnancy. Receptor source: a female donor with multiple sclerosis, enrolled in a pregnancy study.

J is TRBJ2-3 and V is TRBV7-3, with TRBD2 identical over 12 bases. The CDR3 contains 17 residues. After removal of 2 bases from V and 8 bases from J, the junction contained 11 bases not matched to a gene. CDR1 is SGHTA, CDR2 FQGTGA, per germline. CDR3 DNA sequence: TGTGCCAGCAGCTTACTCCTAGCGGGGGGGCCGACCGCTACGCAGTATTTT. Protein sequence: CASSLLLAGGPTATQYF.

This rearrangement joins TRBV7-9 to TRBJ2-1, with TRBD2 matching 11 bases. V dropped 5 bases and J dropped 5; count of bases not matched to a gene: 14. The CDR3 contains 18 residues. The germline gives CDR1 SEHNR, CDR2 FQNEAQ (reference sequence). DNA for the CDR3: TGTGCCAGCAGCCTGCGCCCGGGACTAGCGGACACTCACAATGAGCAGTTCTTC. Translated, it gives CASSLRPGLADTHNEQFF.

The chain couples TRBV5-1 to TRBJ2-7; no reliable D call. Germline V gene lookup returns CDR1 SGHRS and CDR2 YFSETQ. Trimming took off 0 bases at V and 2 bases at J, with 6 bases between the two ends. The CDR3 totals 13 residues. The CDR3 sequence: CASSLGRAYEQYF. The CDR3, as DNA: TGCGCCAGCAGCTTGGGACGGGCCTACGAGCAGTACTTC.

CDR3 region: CASSLAGRGEQYF. The CDR3 DNA is TGTGCCAGCAGCTTGGCCGGGAGGGGAGAGCAGTACTTC. The chain uses TRBV5-4 and TRBJ2-7; 8 positions agree with TRBD2. Looked up from germline, CDR1 is SGHNT and CDR2 is YYREEE (reference sequence). J was trimmed by 7 bases and V by 0 bases; bases with no gene match: 3. CDR3 length: 13 amino acids.

The rearrangement uses TRBV7-9 and TRBJ1-1, with 10 bases matching TRBD1. Trimming cost V 5 bases and J 1 base; bases outside gene matches: 10. The CDR3 loop spans 17 amino acids. Germline V lookup: CDR1 SEHNR, CDR2 FQNEAQ (reference sequence). The CDR3 spells CASSQPRTGGGNTEAFF. The CDR3 region has the DNA TGTGCCAGCAGCCAACCGAGGACAGGGGGAGGGAACACTGAAGCTTTCTTT.

The chain has TRBV5-8 and TRBJ2-5; D uncertain. This CDR3 has 11 amino acids. Trimming took 5 bases from V and 2 from J, leaving 4 bases between them. CDR1 and CDR2 (germline): SGHTS, YDEGEE. CDR3 residues: CASRRQETQYF. The DNA for the CDR3 is TGTGCCAGCAGGCGACAAGAGACCCAGTACTTC.

The gene calls are TRBV28 and TRBJ2-3; TRBD2 matches at 7 bases. Germline lookup yields CDR1 MDHEN and CDR2 SYDVKM. The V gene end was trimmed by 6 bases and the J gene end by 4 bases; junction bases not matched to a gene: 13. The CDR3 consists of 16 residues. The CDR3, as DNA: TGTGCCAGCAGCGGGGCCCGGGCGGGAGATGCAGATACGCAGTATTTT. Protein: CASSGARAGDADTQYF.

In DNA form, the CDR3 reads TGTGCCAGCAGCGAACATTTGGGCCATCACGAGCAGTACTTC. Translating it yields CASSEHLGHHEQYF. The chain recombines TRBV13 with TRBJ2-7; D unresolved. Looked up from germline, CDR1 is PRHDT and CDR2 is FYEKMQ (reference sequence). The CDR3 contains 14 residues. Trimming took 5 bases from V and 5 from J, leaving 16 bases between them. Looking up the rest from reference TRBV13 and TRBJ2-7 gives the full variable domain: AAGVIQSPRHLIKEKRETATLKCYPIPRHDTVYWYQQGPGQDPQFLISFYEKMQSDKGSIPDRFSAQQFSDYHSELNMSSLELGDSALYFCASSEHLGHHEQYFGPGTRLTVT.

The chain employs TRBV30 and TRBJ2-1; 15 nucleotides agree with TRBD2. This CDR3 has 16 residues. Trimming at V came to 1 base and at J to 9 bases, leaving 7 bases not matched to a gene. Germline values: CDR1 GTSNPN, CDR2 SVGIG (reference sequence). The CDR3 loop reads CAWSGGTSGRRSEQFF. CDR3 DNA: TGTGCCTGGAGTGGAGGGACTAGCGGGAGGAGGAGTGAGCAGTTCTTC.

The rearrangement joins TRBV6-5 to TRBJ2-1, with 7 bases lining up with TRBD2. In germline, CDR1 is MNHEY, CDR2 SVGAGI. The V and J ends lost 5 bases and 0 bases, in that order; junction bases with no gene match: 1. The CDR3 contains 14 residues. The CDR3 reads CASSKRGSYNEQFF. The CDR3 DNA follows: TGTGCCAGCAGTAAGCGGGGCTCCTACAATGAGCAGTTCTTC.

The chain recombines TRBV6-6 with TRBJ1-1; weak D call: TRBD1 (5 bases). Germline assignment: CDR1 MNHNY and CDR2 SVGAGI (reference sequence). Trimming pared 8 bases from V and 4 bases from J, leaving 14 bases between. The CDR3 is made up of 13 amino acids. CDR3 loop: CASGASLGTEAFF. In DNA form, the CDR3 reads TGTGCCAGCGGGGCCTCCCTCGGCACTGAAGCTTTCTTT.

The chain has TRBV23-1 and TRBJ2-7; 7 bases agree with TRBD2. TRBV23-1 is reported as an ORF; its role is uncertain. V was pared by 0 bases and J by 2 bases, with 7 bases of the junction left unmatched. The CDR3 loop spans 16 amino acids. CDR3 bases: TGCGCCAGCAGTCAATCGGTGCGGGGGATGACCTACGAGCAGTACTTC. It encodes CASSQSVRGMTYEQYF.

This clone came up a few times. CDR3 nucleotide sequence: TGTGCCAGCAGTTTCGCACTTTACACCGGGGAGCTGTTTTTT. The encoded protein is CASSFALYTGELFF. The genes are TRBV27 and TRBJ2-2, with D hard to call. Deletions cut 3 bases from V and 3 bases from J, with 8 bases between. CDR3 size: 14 residues. Germline V gene sequence: CDR1 MNHEY, CDR2 SMNVEV (reference sequence).

The J gene is TRBJ2-3, the V gene TRBV9, with a weak D call TRBD2 (6 bases). The length of the CDR3 is 16 residues. V was trimmed by 0 bases and J by 1 base, leaving 12 bases between them. CDR1 is SGDLS, CDR2 YYNGEE, per germline. CDR3 residues: CASSVASSGRTDTQYF. In DNA form, the CDR3 reads TGTGCCAGCAGCGTAGCATCAAGCGGGCGCACAGATACGCAGTATTTT.

The DNA for the CDR3 is TGTGCCAGCAGTGACCGGGACAGGGGTGGCTACACCTTC. Translation gives CASSDRDRGGYTF. The V call is TRBV6-1, the J call TRBJ1-2; 10 nucleotides agree with TRBD1. The CDR3 contains 13 residues. Germline CDR1 MNHNS, CDR2 SASEGT. The junction had 2 bases not matched to a gene; V was cut back by 3 bases and J by 7 bases.

V and J are TRBV4-1 and TRBJ2-4, with TRBD1 matching over 7 bases. Germline trimming cut 0 bases from V and 5 bases from J; bases unmatched to any gene: 4. Germline V gene data show CDR1 as MGHRA and CDR2 as YSYEKL. This CDR3 is built from 15 residues. DNA of the CDR3: TGCGCCAGCAGCCAAGAGGACAGGCCCCAAAACATTCAGTACTTC. It specifies CASSQEDRPQNIQYF.

The V gene is TRBV9, the J gene TRBJ2-6, with 7 bases identical to TRBD1. The CDR3 is made up of 18 amino acids. CDR1 SGDLS and CDR2 YYNGEE come from the germline V gene. Unmatched junction bases numbered 10, after V lost 3 bases and J lost 1 base. CDR3 loop: CASSGPGQPSSGANVLTF. The CDR3 coding sequence is TGTGCCAGCAGCGGACCGGGACAGCCGTCGTCTGGGGCCAACGTCCTGACTTTC.

This clone was counted a few times. The chain has TRBV2 and TRBJ1-2, with D maybe TRBD1 (5 bases). Trimming removed 4 bases from V and 5 bases from J, with 14 bases in between. Germline lookup yields CDR1 SNHLY and CDR2 FYNNEI. The CDR3 is 14 amino acids. CDR3 region: CASSAMGLAYGYTF. The DNA for the CDR3 is TGTGCCAGCAGTGCTATGGGGCTCGCATATGGCTACACCTTC.

The V call is TRBV5-1, the J call TRBJ2-1; no reliable D call. CDR1 and CDR2 (germline): SGHRS, YFSETQ. V lost 1 base to trimming and J lost 0 bases, with 11 bases between them. CDR3 length: 16 amino acids. Written as DNA, the CDR3 is TGCGCCAGCAGCTTGAATGAAGAGAGCTCCTACAATGAGCAGTTCTTC. Protein sequence: CASSLNEESSYNEQFF.

The chain employs TRBV30 and TRBJ2-3; D remains ambiguous. Trimming pared 4 bases from V and 0 bases from J, leaving 14 bases between. This CDR3 region has 15 residues. Germline assignment: CDR1 GTSNPN and CDR2 SVGIG (reference sequence). CDR3 DNA sequence: TGTGCCTGGAACAAAGGTGTAGCTAGCACAGATACGCAGTATTTT. Protein sequence: CAWNKGVASTDTQYF.

CDR3 sequence reads: CASSIRGRGASTDTQYF. The CDR3 region has the DNA TGTGCCAGCAGCATTCGAGGACGGGGGGCTAGCACAGATACGCAGTATTTT. The chain links TRBV9 to TRBJ2-3, with D maybe TRBD2 (7 bases). V lost 4 bases and J lost 0, with 18 bases in between. Germline V gene data show CDR1 as SGDLS and CDR2 as YYNGEE. This CDR3 has 17 residues.